This T cell receptor beta chain stems from a study of CD8 T cells in ankylosing spondylitis. Study-wide points: Disease-linked clones reportedly showed significant enrichment in matched ankylosing spondylitis synovial fluid.

This clonotype was seen repeatedly, ten times or more. Its antigen is unidentified. Germline CDR1 and CDR2: SGHRS and YFSETQ. CDR3 size: 15 residues. The ends were cut back, 1 base at V and 0 bases at J, with 11 bases in the middle. TCRdb ran MiXCR on the 5' RACE reads and lists one entry per CDR3 protein. The table has about 100,000 distinct CDR3 sequences, 8.8% seen once. The receptor was isolated from a male donor with ankylosing spondylitis or in good health (not recorded which). This chain connects TRBV5-1 to TRBJ2-7; D gene ambiguous. The material sequenced was blood, either unsorted or a sorted T cell fraction (not recorded which). CDR3 DNA sequence: TGCGCCAGCAGCTTGTGGCAGGACGACTCCTACGAGCAGTACTTC. Its protein is CASSLWQDDSYEQYF.